The entry below gives a single TCR beta chain sequence along with its context. The record originates from a study of blood T cell repertoires in COVID-19. Clones were read by immunoSEQ multiplex PCR, and TCRdb kept only the in-frame ones, dropping some. The table includes around 210,000 clones, less than 85% detected once. V lost 0 bases, J lost 5 bases, and 13 bases lay in between. The CDR3 has 15 residues. Germline assignment: CDR1 KGHSH and CDR2 LQKENI. This chain uses TRBV18 with TRBJ2-5; weak D call: TRBD1 (6 bases). Source material: peripheral blood. This clonotype originated in a woman aged 80 or over with COVID-19, enrolled during active disease. The CDR3 nucleotides read TGTGCCAGCTCACCACCGTCCCTGCAGGGGGAGACCCAGTACTTC. Protein: CASSPPSLQGETQYF.